This is a list of T cell receptor beta chains from one sample in a study of shared clonotypes between healthy human individuals. Only in-frame clones appear in the TCRdb table, and some are missing; sequencing was by immunoSEQ multiplex PCR. This table has about 1,900,000 clones, 85% to 95% appearing once. Sequences were obtained from naive CD8+ T cells sorted from blood. The receptors were sampled from a man aged 18 to 35 in good health. Both conserved end residues are part of each CDR3. D genes are given only for firm matches. Clone size, where shown, is once, few, many, or a class for clones that have expanded.

size: -; J: TRBJ2-2; V: TRBV29-1; D: -; DNA: TGCAGCGTTGCGGGGGAGTGGAACACCGGGGAGCTGTTTTTT; CDR3: CSVAGEWNTGELFF
size: -; J: TRBJ2-1; V: TRBV14; D: -; DNA: TGTGCCAGCAGCCAAGTTAAGCGGATAGAGTACAATGAGCAGTTCTTC; CDR3: CASSQVKRIEYNEQFF
size: -; J: TRBJ2-2; V: TRBV6-5; D: TRBD2; DNA: TGTGCCAGCAGTCCGGGCGGGGGGCTCACCGGGGAGCTGTTTTTT; CDR3: CASSPGGGLTGELFF
size: -; J: TRBJ2-7; V: TRBV6-5; D: -; DNA: TGTGCCAGCAGTAATGGACAGTCCTACGAGCAGTACTTC; CDR3: CASSNGQSYEQYF
size: few; J: TRBJ1-1; V: TRBV30; D: -; DNA: TGTGCCTGGAGTGGGACCGTGGGGACTGAAGCTTTCTTT; CDR3: CAWSGTVGTEAFF
size: -; J: TRBJ1-2; V: TRBV4-3; D: -; DNA: TGCGCCAGCAGCCTAAACCTGGTGCCGGTCTATGGCTACACCTTC; CDR3: CASSLNLVPVYGYTF
size: -; J: TRBJ2-7; V: TRBV7-9; D: -; DNA: TGTGCCAGCAGCTTATCGGGGGATGAGCAGTACTTC; CDR3: CASSLSGDEQYF
size: -; J: TRBJ1-2; V: TRBV19; D: TRBD1; DNA: TGTGCCAGTAGTATAAGTTCGACAGGGGGTCTCTATGGCTACACCTTC; CDR3: CASSISSTGGLYGYTF
size: -; J: TRBJ2-2; V: TRBV7-9; D: -; DNA: TGTGCCAGCAGCTCTTTATTGACCGGGGAGCTGTTTTTT; CDR3: CASSSLLTGELFF
size: -; J: TRBJ2-7; V: TRBV5-6; D: -; DNA: TGTGCCAGCAGCTTACAGGGTACCTCCTACGAGCAGTACTTC; CDR3: CASSLQGTSYEQYF
size: few; J: TRBJ2-3; V: TRBV7-8; D: -; DNA: TGTGCCAGCAGCCCGACAGATACGCAGTATTTT; CDR3: CASSPTDTQYF
size: -; J: TRBJ1-1; V: TRBV12-5; D: -; DNA: TGTGCTAGTGCCCCTTTAGGAGGTGCCACTGAAGCTTTCTTT; CDR3: CASAPLGGATEAFF